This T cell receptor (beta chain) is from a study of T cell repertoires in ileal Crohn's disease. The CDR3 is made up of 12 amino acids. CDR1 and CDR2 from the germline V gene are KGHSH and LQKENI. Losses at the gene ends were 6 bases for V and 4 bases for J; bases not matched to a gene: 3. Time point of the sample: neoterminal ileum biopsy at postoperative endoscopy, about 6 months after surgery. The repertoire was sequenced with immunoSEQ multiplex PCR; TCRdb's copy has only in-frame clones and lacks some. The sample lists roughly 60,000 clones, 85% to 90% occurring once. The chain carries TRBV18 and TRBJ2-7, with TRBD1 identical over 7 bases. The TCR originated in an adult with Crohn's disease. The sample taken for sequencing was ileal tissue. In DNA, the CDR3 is TGTGCCAGCTCCCCGGACAGGTACGAGCAGTACTTC. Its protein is CASSPDRYEQYF.